This TCR beta chain was recovered during a study of T cell repertoires in cytomegalovirus infection. The CDR3 is 17 amino acids. The germline V gene has CDR1 SEHNR and CDR2 FQNEAQ (reference sequence). The V end was cut by 5 bases, the J end by 1 base, with 17 bases between. Each CDR3 protein gets one entry after TCRdb re-called the reads with MiXCR. The table shows 150,000 to 200,000 distinct CDR3 sequences, with roughly 22% occurring only once. This clonotype qualifies as medium-sized. Its target is unknown. The rearrangement joins TRBV7-9 to TRBJ2-2; no definite D call. The clonotype comes from a human donor in good health (CMV status not recorded). Some clones in this sample may be carry-over from other donors' samples. The sequencing used CD8+ T cells from cultured PBMCs, collected from culture after CMV antigen stimulation. DNA for the CDR3: TGTGCCAGCAGCCCCCCCGAGGCAGGCGAGAACACCGGGGAGCTGTTTTTT. Translated, it gives CASSPPEAGENTGELFF. Using reference TRBV7-9 and TRBJ2-2 for the parts outside the CDR3, the full variable domain is DTGVSQNPRHKITKRGQNVTFRCDPISEHNRLYWYRQTLGQGPEFLTYFQNEAQLEKSRLLSDRFSAERPKGSFSTLEIQRTEQGDSAMYLCASSPPEAGENTGELFFGEGSRLTVL.